One sample yielded the 10 T cell receptor beta chains listed below, sequenced in a study of T cell changes during pregnancy in multiple sclerosis. Profiling relied on immunoSEQ multiplex PCR, and the TCRdb table lists in-frame clones only, not all of them. The sample includes 100,000 or so clones, 85% to 95% of them seen just once. The material was peripheral blood, obtained after pregnancy. These receptors came from a female donor in good health, enrolled as a control in a pregnancy study.

The CDR3 here is CASTRDRETQYF. The CDR3 bases are TGCGCCAGCACCCGGGACAGGGAGACCCAGTACTTC. J is TRBJ2-5 and V is TRBV5-1; TRBD1 aligns across 8 bases. The CDR3 length is 12 residues. Trimming at V came to 6 bases and at J to 5 bases, leaving 3 bases not matched to a gene. In germline, CDR1 is SGHRS, CDR2 YFSETQ.

Here the CDR3 DNA reads TGTGCCATCAGGACTAGCGGGAGTGGGGATACGCAGTATTTT. It encodes CAIRTSGSGDTQYF. This rearrangement joins TRBV10-3 to TRBJ2-3; 12 bases fit TRBD2. The germline CDR1 and CDR2 sequences are ENHRY and SYGVKD. The CDR3 has 14 residues. J lost 6 bases, V lost 6 bases, and 4 bases had no gene match.

The chain has TRBV2 and TRBJ2-1, with TRBD1 matching 9 bases. The CDR3 spans 15 residues. The J segment lost 4 bases and the V segment lost 7 bases, leaving 8 bases of the junction unmatched. Germline assignment: CDR1 SNHLY and CDR2 FYNNEI. The CDR3 region is CASTTQGAQYNEQFF. The CDR3 DNA reads TGTGCCAGCACTACACAGGGGGCGCAATACAATGAGCAGTTCTTC.

The chain recombines TRBV6-4 with TRBJ1-4; tentatively, D is TRBD1 (6 bases). Germline V gene data show CDR1 as MRHNA and CDR2 as SNTAGT. Trimming removed 3 bases from V and 4 bases from J, with 18 bases in between. The length of the CDR3 is 17 residues. The CDR3 region is CASSEGGLRQRNEKLFF. Written as DNA, the CDR3 is TGTGCCAGCAGTGAAGGGGGTTTAAGACAGCGTAATGAAAAACTGTTTTTT.

The chain is built from TRBV28 and TRBJ1-1; the D gene is possibly TRBD1 (5 bases). Trimming left V 7 bases short and J 1 base short, with 7 bases between. The CDR3 loop spans 12 amino acids. Germline values: CDR1 MDHEN, CDR2 SYDVKM. CDR3 in amino acids: CASITGNTEAFF. Written as DNA, the CDR3 is TGTGCCAGCATTACAGGGAACACTGAAGCTTTCTTT.

The CDR3 DNA is TGTGCCAGCACCGACAGGGGATCGGAAGGGGCCAACGTCCTGACTTTC. Translated: CASTDRGSEGANVLTF. The V call is TRBV27, the J call TRBJ2-6; 8 positions match TRBD1. Germline CDR1 and CDR2: MNHEY and SMNVEV (reference sequence). V was clipped by 7 bases and J by 4 bases; unmatched bases: 9. The CDR3 totals 16 residues.

The chain employs TRBV6-5 and TRBJ1-1; the D is unclear. Trimming removed 10 bases from V and 0 bases from J, with 15 bases in between. Germline values: CDR1 MNHEY, CDR2 SVGAGI. This CDR3 spans 14 amino acids. In nucleotides, the CDR3 is TGTGCCACCTTCCAGACAAGGATGAACACTGAAGCTTTCTTT. Translation: CATFQTRMNTEAFF.

The rearrangement joins TRBV7-9 to TRBJ2-5; tentatively, D is TRBD1 (5 bases). V was clipped by 4 bases and J by 3 bases, with 15 bases between them. The CDR3 consists of 15 residues. From germline, CDR1 is SEHNR and CDR2 FQNEAQ (reference sequence). In DNA form, the CDR3 reads TGTGCCAGCAGCTCAGGGATCGTAAATGAAGAGACCCAGTACTTC. Translated: CASSSGIVNEETQYF.

The gene calls are TRBV27 and TRBJ2-1; 9 bases map to TRBD1. Germline loops: CDR1 MNHEY, CDR2 SMNVEV (reference sequence). This CDR3 is 18 amino acids long. The V gene end was trimmed by 2 bases and the J gene end by 7 bases; junction bases not matched to a gene: 15. The CDR3 is CASSLNPRGGQGLNEQFF. DNA for the CDR3: TGTGCCAGCAGTTTAAATCCAAGGGGGGGACAGGGACTGAATGAGCAGTTCTTC.

The sample holds one count of this clone. J is TRBJ1-4 and V is TRBV28; D is ambiguous. The length of the CDR3 is 16 residues. The V end lost 6 bases, the J end lost 0 bases, and 14 bases lay between the germline ends. Germline V gives CDR1 MDHEN, CDR2 SYDVKM. The CDR3 here is CASSAIVFATNEKLFF. In DNA form, the CDR3 reads TGTGCCAGCAGCGCTATAGTTTTTGCAACTAATGAAAAACTGTTTTTT.